This entry describes one T cell receptor beta chain. Its antigen is not identified. The data were taken from a study of T cell responses to AZD1222 COVID-19 vaccine. As for the study in general: Pooling covered second doses at about 4 or about 12 weeks.

Using immunoSEQ multiplex PCR, the repertoire was profiled, and TCRdb retains in-frame clones only, with some absent. Among approximately 150,000 clones listed, around nine tenths were seen once. V was pared by 4 bases and J by 5 bases, with 17 bases of the junction left unmatched. From germline, CDR1 is SEHNR and CDR2 FQNEAQ (reference sequence). CDR3 length: 18 amino acids. Study observations and caveats: Of the AZD1222 recipients, only five to seven were seropositive at baseline. White British ancestry dominated among donors, who included more females, and clonal diversity was possibly underestimated. Close to half of spike-specific TCRs reportedly recognize unmutated variant regions.

The sample was peripheral blood, taken on day 0 of AZD1222 vaccination. The receptor's source is an adult in good health. The rearrangement joins TRBV7-9 to TRBJ1-2; 9 positions agree with TRBD1. The chain's CDR3 is CASSSSGQGMLIDYGYTF. The CDR3, as DNA: TGTGCCAGCAGCTCGTCCGGACAGGGGATGCTAATAGATTATGGCTACACCTTC.